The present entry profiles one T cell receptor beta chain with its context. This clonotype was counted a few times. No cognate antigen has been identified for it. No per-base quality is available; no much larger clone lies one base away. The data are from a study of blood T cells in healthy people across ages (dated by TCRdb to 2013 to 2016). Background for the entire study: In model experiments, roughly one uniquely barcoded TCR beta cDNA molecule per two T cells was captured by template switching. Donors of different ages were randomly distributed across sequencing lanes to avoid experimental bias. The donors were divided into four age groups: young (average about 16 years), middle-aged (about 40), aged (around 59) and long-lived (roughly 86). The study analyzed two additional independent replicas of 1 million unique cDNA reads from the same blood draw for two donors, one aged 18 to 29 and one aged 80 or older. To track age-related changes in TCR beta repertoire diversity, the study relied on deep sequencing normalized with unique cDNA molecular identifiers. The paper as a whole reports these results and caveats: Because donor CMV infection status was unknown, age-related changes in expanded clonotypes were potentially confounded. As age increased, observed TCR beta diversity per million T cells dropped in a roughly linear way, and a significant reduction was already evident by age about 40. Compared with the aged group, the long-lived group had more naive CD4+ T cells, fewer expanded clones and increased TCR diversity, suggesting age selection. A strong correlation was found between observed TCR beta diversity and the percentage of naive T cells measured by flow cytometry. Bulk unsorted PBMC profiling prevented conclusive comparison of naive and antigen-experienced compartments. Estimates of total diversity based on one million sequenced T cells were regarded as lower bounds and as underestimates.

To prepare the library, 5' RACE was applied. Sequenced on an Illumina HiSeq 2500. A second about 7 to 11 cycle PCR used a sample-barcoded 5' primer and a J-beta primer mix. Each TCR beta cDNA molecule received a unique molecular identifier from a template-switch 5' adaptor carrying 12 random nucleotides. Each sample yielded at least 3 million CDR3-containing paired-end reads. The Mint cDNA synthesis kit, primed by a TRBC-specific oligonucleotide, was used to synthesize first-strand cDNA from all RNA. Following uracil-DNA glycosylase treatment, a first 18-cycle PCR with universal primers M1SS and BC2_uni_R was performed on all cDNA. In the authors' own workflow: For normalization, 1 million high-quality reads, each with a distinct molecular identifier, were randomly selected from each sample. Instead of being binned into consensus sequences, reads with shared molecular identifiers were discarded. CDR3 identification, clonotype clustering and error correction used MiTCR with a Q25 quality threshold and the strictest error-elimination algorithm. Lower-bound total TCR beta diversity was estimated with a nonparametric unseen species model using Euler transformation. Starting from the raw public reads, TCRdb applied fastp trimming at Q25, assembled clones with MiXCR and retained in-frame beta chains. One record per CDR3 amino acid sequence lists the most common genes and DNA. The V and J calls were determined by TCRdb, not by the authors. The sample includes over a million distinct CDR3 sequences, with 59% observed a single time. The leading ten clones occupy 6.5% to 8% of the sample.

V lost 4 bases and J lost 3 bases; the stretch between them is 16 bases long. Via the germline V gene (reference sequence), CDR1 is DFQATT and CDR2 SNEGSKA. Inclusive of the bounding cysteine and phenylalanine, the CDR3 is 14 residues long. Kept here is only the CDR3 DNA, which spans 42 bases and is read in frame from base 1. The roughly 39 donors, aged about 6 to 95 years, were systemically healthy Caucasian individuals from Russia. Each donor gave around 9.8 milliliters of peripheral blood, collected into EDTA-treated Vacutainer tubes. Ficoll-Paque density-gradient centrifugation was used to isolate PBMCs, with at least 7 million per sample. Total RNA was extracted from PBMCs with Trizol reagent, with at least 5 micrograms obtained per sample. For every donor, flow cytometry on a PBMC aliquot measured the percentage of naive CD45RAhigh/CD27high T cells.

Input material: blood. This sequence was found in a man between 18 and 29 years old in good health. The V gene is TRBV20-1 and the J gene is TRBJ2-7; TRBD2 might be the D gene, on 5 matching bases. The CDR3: CSAIHVGAFYEQYF. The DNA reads TGCAGTGCTATCCACGTGGGAGCATTCTACGAGCAGTACTTC.